A single TCR beta chain is shown here with its context. Germline V gene data show CDR1 as SGHVS and CDR2 as FQNEAQ. V gave up 4 bases and J gave up 0 bases; unmatched junction bases: 3. This CDR3 spans 16 amino acids. These data are taken from a study of blood T cell repertoires in COVID-19. Study-level information: Italy, Spain and the United States were the sources of the convalescent and acute COVID-19 samples.

Measured with immunoSEQ multiplex PCR; TCRdb has only the in-frame clones, and not every one. The sample holds about 73,000 clones; 73% are singletons and the top ten take 22%. This chain uses TRBV7-8 with TRBJ2-5; 12 bases line up with TRBD2. The sequencing input was peripheral blood. The sequence was collected from a man aged 55 to 70 with acute or convalescent COVID-19. The CDR3 spells CASSSSGGAHQETQYF. As DNA, the CDR3 is TGTGCCAGCAGCTCTAGCGGGGGGGCCCACCAAGAGACCCAGTACTTC.